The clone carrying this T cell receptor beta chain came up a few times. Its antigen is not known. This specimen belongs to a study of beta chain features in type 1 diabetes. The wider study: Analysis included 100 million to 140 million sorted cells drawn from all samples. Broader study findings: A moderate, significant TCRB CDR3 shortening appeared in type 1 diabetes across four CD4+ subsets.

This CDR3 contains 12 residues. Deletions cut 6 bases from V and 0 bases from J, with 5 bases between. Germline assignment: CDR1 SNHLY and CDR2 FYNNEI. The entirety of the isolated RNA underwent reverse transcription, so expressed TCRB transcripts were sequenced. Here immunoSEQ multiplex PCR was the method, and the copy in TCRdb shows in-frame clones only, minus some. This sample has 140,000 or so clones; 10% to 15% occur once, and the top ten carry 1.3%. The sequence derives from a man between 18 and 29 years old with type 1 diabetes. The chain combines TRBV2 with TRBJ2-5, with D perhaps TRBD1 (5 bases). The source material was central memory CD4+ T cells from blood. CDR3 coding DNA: TGTGCCAGCAGGACAGACCAAGAGACCCAGTACTTC. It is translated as CASRTDQETQYF.